This section outlines one TCR beta chain sequence together with its context. No antigen is known for it. Other DNA sequences in this specimen translate into the identical CDR3. The method was immunoSEQ multiplex PCR; TCRdb's version includes in-frame clones alone and lacks a portion of them. The table shows some 240,000 clones, with 80% to 85% occurring only once. The data originate from a study of Tregs in tolerant kidney transplant recipients. Germline V CDR1 and CDR2: SGHRS, YFSETQ. This CDR3 contains 14 residues. The V gene lost 0 bases and the J gene lost 0 bases, with 4 bases spanning the gap. Thawed PBMCs were FACS-sorted into unstimulated CD4+CD25+CD127- regulatory T cells, CD4+CD25- non-regulatory cells, CD4 and CD8 cells. General study results and limits: This study did not directly address biological reproducibility.

The TCR originated in a human donor in good health. What was sequenced was CD4+ T cells from blood. This sequence joins TRBV5-1 and TRBJ1-3; no firm D call. The CDR3 is CASSLGSSGNTIYF. DNA of the CDR3: TGCGCCAGCAGCTTGGGGAGCTCTGGAAACACCATATATTTT. The full variable domain, rest sourced from reference TRBV5-1 and TRBJ1-3, is KAGVTQTPRYLIKTRGQQVTLSCSPISGHRSVSWYQQTPGQGLQFLFEYFSETQRNKGNFPGRFSGRQFSNSRSEMNVSTLELGDSALYLCASSLGSSGNTIYFGEGSWLTVV.